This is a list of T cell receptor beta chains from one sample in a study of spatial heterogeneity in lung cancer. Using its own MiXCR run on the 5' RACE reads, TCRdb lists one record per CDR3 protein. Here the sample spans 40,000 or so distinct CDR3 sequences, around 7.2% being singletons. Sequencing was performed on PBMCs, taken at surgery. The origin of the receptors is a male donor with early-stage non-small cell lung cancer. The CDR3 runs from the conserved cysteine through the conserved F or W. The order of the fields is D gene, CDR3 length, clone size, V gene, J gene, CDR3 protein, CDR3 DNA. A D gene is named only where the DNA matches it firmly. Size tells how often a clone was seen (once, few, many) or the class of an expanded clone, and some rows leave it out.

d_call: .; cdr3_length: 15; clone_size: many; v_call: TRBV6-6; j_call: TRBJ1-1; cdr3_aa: CASSYSQLMNTEAFF; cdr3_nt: TGTGCCAGCAGTTACTCGCAACTCATGAACACTGAAGCTTTCTTT
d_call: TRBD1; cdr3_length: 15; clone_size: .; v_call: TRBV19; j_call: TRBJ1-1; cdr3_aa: CASSTDRRWNTEAFF; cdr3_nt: TGTGCCAGTAGTACGGACAGGAGATGGAACACTGAAGCTTTCTTT
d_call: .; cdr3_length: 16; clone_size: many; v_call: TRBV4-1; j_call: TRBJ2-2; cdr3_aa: CASSQGHGVGAGELFF; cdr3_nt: TGCGCCAGCAGCCAAGGACACGGTGTTGGGGCCGGGGAGCTGTTTTTT
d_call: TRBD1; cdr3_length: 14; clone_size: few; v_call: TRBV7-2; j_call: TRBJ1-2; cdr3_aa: CASSNGQGSGGYTF; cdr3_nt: TGTGCCAGCAGCAACGGACAGGGGTCCGGTGGCTACACCTTC
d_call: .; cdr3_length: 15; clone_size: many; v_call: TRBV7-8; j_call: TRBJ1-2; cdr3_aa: CASSLVLHGGYGYTF; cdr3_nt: TGTGCCAGCAGCTTGGTTCTCCATGGGGGCTATGGCTACACCTTC
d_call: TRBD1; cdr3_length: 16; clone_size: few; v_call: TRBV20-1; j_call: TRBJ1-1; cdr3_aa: CSATDREHGRSTEAFF; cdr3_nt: TGCAGTGCTACCGACAGGGAACATGGTAGGAGCACTGAAGCTTTCTTT
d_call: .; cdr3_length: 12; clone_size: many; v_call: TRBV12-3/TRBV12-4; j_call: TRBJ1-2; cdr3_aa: CASSGTAGGYTF; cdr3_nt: TGTGCCAGCTCAGGGACGGCCGGTGGCTACACCTTC
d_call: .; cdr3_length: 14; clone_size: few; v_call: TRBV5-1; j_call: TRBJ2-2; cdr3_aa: CASSPGDMVGELFF; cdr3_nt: TGCGCCAGCAGCCCCGGGGATATGGTCGGGGAGCTGTTTTTT
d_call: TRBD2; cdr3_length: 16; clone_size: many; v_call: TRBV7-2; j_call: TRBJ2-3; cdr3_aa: CASSQARLATTDTQYF; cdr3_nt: TGTGCCAGCAGCCAGGCTAGACTAGCGACGACAGATACGCAGTATTTT
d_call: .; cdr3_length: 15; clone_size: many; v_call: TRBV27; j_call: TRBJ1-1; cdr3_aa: CASSLFGGPNTEAFF; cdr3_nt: TGTGCCAGCAGTTTATTCGGGGGCCCGAACACTGAAGCTTTCTTT
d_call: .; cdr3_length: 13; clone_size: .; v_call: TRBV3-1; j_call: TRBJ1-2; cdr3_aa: CASSQEAVYGYTF; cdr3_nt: TGTGCCAGCAGCCAAGAAGCAGTCTATGGCTACACCTTC
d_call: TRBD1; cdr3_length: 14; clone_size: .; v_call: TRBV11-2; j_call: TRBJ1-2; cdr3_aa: CASTLDRGHYGYTF; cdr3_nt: TGTGCCAGCACCCTTGACAGGGGGCACTATGGCTACACCTTC
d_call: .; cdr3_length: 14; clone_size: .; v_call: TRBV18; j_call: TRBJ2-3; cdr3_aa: CASSGWGREDTQYF; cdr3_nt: TGTGCCAGCTCGGGCTGGGGGAGAGAAGATACGCAGTATTTT
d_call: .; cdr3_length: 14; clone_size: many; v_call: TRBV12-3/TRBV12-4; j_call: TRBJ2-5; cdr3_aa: CASTQRGGHETQYF; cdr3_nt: TGTGCCAGCACCCAAAGGGGGGGGCACGAGACCCAGTACTTC
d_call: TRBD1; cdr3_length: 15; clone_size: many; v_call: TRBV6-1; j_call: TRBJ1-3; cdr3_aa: CASRPRTGRGNTIYF; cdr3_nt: TGTGCCAGCAGACCCAGGACAGGGCGAGGAAACACCATATATTTT
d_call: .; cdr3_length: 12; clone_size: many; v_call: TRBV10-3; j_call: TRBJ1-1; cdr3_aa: CAISVTNTEAFF; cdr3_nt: TGTGCCATCAGTGTTACGAACACTGAAGCTTTCTTT
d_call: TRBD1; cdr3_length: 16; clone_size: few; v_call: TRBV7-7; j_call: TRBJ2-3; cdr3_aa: CASSPLTGGGTDTQYF; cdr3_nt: TGTGCTAGCAGCCCGCTGACAGGGGGCGGAACAGATACGCAGTATTTT
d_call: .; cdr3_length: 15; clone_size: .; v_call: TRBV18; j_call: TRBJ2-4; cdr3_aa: CASSPAKQVKNIQYF; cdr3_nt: TGTGCCAGCTCACCAGCAAAACAAGTAAAAAACATTCAGTACTTC
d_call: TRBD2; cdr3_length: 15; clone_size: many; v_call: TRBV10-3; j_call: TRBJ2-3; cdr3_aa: CAISLRTSGADTQYF; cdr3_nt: TGTGCCATCAGCCTCAGGACTAGTGGCGCAGATACGCAGTATTTT
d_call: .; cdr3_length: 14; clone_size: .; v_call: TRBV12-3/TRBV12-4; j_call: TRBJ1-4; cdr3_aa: CASSFGTFDGKLFF; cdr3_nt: TGTGCCAGCAGTTTTGGGACGTTTGACGGAAAACTGTTTTTT
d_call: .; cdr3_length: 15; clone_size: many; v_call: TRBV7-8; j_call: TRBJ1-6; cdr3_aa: CASSHEDTYNSPLHF; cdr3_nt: TGTGCCAGCAGCCACGAGGACACCTATAATTCACCCCTCCACTTT
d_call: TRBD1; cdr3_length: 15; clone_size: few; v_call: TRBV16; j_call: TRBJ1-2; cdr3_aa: CASSQSRDRGYGYTF; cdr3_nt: TGTGCCAGCAGCCAATCAAGGGACAGGGGGTATGGCTACACCTTC
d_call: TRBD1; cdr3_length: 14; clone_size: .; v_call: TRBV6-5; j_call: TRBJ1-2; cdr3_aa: CASTRTGGGYGYTF; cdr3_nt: TGTGCCAGCACTCGGACAGGGGGCGGCTATGGCTACACCTTC
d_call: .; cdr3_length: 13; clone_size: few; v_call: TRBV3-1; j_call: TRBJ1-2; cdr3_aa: CASSQDQGYGYTF; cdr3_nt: TGTGCCAGCAGCCAAGATCAAGGGTATGGCTACACCTTC